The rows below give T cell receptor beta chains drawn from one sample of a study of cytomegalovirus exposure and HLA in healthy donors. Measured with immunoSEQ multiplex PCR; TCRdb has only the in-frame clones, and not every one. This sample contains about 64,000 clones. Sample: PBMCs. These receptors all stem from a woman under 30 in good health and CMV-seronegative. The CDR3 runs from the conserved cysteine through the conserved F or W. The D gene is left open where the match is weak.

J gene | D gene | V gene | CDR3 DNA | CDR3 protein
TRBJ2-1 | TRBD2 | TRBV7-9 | TGTGCCAGCAGCCCACTCGGACTAGCGGGAAGTGGGCAGTTCTTC | CASSPLGLAGSGQFF
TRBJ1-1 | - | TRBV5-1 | TGCGCCAGCACCGCGGGGGGACGGAGTAACACTGAAGCTTTCTTT | CASTAGGRSNTEAFF
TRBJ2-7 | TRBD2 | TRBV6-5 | TGTGCCAGCAGTTACTCGGGGGGGTTTGCCTACGAGCAGTACTTC | CASSYSGGFAYEQYF
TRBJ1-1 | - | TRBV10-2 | TGCGCCAGCAGTGAGTATAGGGGGTTAAGGACTGAAGCTTTCTTT | CASSEYRGLRTEAFF
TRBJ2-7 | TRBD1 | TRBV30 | TGTGCCTGGACCGGGACAGGGGGCTCCTACGAGCAGTACTTC | CAWTGTGGSYEQYF
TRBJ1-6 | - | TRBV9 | TGTGCCAGCAGCCCCCACCACAGCTCCTATAATTCACCCCTCCACTTT | CASSPHHSSYNSPLHF
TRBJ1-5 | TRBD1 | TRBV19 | TGTGCCAGTACCCTGACAGGGGCCGGCAATCAGCCCCAGCATTTT | CASTLTGAGNQPQHF
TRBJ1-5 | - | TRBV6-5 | TGTGCCAGCAGTTACTCTCAGGCTAGCAATCAGCCCCAGCATTTT | CASSYSQASNQPQHF
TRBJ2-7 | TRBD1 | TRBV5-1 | TGCGCCAGCCGCGAAGAAGGGACAGCCTCCTACGAGCAGTACTTC | CASREEGTASYEQYF
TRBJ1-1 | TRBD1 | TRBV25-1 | TGTGCCAGCAGTTACCCCGGGACAGTAACGGGCACTGAAGCTTTCTTT | CASSYPGTVTGTEAFF
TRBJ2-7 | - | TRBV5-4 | TGTGCCAGCAGCTTGGACCTAACCTCTAAGCAGTACTTC | CASSLDLTSKQYF
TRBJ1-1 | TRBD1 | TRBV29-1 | TGCAGCGTGTGGGGGACAGGGGAAGGGGACACTGAAGCTTTCTTT | CSVWGTGEGDTEAFF
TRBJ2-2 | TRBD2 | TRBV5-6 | TGTGCCAGCAGCTTCCTACTAGCGGGAGGGAACACCGGGGAGCTGTTTTTT | CASSFLLAGGNTGELFF
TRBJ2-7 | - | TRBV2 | TGTGCCAGCAGTGAAGCGCTTCGGGGAGACTACGAGCAGTACTTC | CASSEALRGDYEQYF
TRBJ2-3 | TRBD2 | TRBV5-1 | TGCGCCAGCAGCTTGGATTCGGGGGGTAGCACAGATACGCAGTATTTT | CASSLDSGGSTDTQYF
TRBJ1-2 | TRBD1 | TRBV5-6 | TGTGCCAGCAGCGGGGACAGGGGGCGGCCGTCGATGGATGGCTACACCTTC | CASSGDRGRPSMDGYTF
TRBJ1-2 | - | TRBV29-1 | TGCAGCGTTGATCGGGAGGGGGGTAACTATGGCTACACCTTC | CSVDREGGNYGYTF
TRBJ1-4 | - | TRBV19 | TGTGCCAGTAGTATTTTAGGGGCCCTGTTTTTT | CASSILGALFF
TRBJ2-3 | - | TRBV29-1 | TGCAGCGTTGAAGAGGCTTTGGCAGATACGCAGTATTTT | CSVEEALADTQYF
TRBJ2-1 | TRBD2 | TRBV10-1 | TGCGCCAGCAGCAGTACGGGACTAGCGGGTATCGATGAGCAGTTCTTC | CASSSTGLAGIDEQFF
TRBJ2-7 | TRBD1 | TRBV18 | TGTGCCAGCTCACCGGGGGGACAGGGAAGATCCCCCTACGAGCAGTACTTC | CASSPGGQGRSPYEQYF
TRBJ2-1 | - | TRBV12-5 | TGTGCTAGTGGTTTGCTACGCCCTAGCAATGAGCAGTTCTTC | CASGLLRPSNEQFF
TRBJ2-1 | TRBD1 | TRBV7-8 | TGTGCCAGCAGCCCCAGACAGGGGGTCGCAAATGAGCAGTTCTTC | CASSPRQGVANEQFF
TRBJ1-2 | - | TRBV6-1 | TGTGCCAGCAGCCCCAGCGCACCTGGCTACACCTTC | CASSPSAPGYTF
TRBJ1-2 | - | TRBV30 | TGTGCCTGGAGTGATGGGCCTGACCCCACCTTC | CAWSDGPDPTF
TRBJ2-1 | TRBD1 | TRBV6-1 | TGTGCCAGCAGTGAGTCATTAGGGACAGAGAGGAGTGAGCAGTTCTTC | CASSESLGTERSEQFF
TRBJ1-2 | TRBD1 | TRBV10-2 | TGCGCCAGCACCGAACCCACAGGGGTACGAGGCTACACCTTC | CASTEPTGVRGYTF
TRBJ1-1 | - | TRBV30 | TGTGCAGCCGACAGAAAGAACACTGAAGCTTTCTTT | CAADRKNTEAFF
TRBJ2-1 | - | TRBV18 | TGTGCCAGCTCACCACCTGTCAGGGGCGGCAATGAGCAGTTCTTC | CASSPPVRGGNEQFF
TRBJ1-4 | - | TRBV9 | TGTGCCAGCAGCGTAGGGACAAGAACTAATGAAAAACTGTTTTTT | CASSVGTRTNEKLFF
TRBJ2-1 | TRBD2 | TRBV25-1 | TGTGCCAGCAGGGGACTAGCAGGTTCATTCGATGAGCAGTTCTTC | CASRGLAGSFDEQFF
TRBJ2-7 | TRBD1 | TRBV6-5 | TGTGCCAGCACCCGAGGTGGGGACAGCCCCTACGAGCAGTACTTC | CASTRGGDSPYEQYF
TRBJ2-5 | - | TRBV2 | TGTGCCAGCAGTGAACCGCTAGAGGAGCCGAACTTC | CASSEPLEEPNF
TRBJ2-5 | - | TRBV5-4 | TGTGCCAGCAGCCTCTTGGGGCACCAAGAGACCCAGTACTTC | CASSLLGHQETQYF
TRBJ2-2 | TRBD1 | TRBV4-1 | TGCGCCAGCAGCCAGTCGGGACAGGGGGCTGGGGAGCTGTTTTTT | CASSQSGQGAGELFF
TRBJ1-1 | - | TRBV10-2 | TGCGCCAGCAGTCAGATGGTTAACACTGAAGCTTTCTTT | CASSQMVNTEAFF
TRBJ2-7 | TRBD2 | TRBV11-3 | TGTGCCAGCAGCTTAGGAGGACTAGCGGGTCGCGAGCAGTACTTC | CASSLGGLAGREQYF
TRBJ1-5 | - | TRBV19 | TGTGCCAGTAGTAACTCCGACAGTTCCAATCAGCCCCAGCATTTT | CASSNSDSSNQPQHF
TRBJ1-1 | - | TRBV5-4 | TGTGCCAGCAGCTTGGGTCCGGGTGAAGCTTTCTTT | CASSLGPGEAFF
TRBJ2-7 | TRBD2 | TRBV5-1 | TGCGCCAGCAAAGCGGGAGGATCCTACGAGCAGTACTTC | CASKAGGSYEQYF
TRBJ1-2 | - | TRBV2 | TGTGCCAGCAGTGAGGGGGGGCAGTACTATGGCTACACCTTC | CASSEGGQYYGYTF
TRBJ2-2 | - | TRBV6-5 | TGTGCCAGCAGCTCCTATGGTTCCGGGGAGCTGTTTTTT | CASSSYGSGELFF
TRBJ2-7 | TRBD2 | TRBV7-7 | TGTGCTAGCAGCCCCCTAGCGGGAGGAATCTACGAGCAGTACTTC | CASSPLAGGIYEQYF
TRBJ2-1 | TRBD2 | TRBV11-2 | TGTGCCAGCAGCACCGTACTAGCGGGAGTCTACAATGAGCAGTTCTTC | CASSTVLAGVYNEQFF
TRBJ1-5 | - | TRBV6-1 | TGTGCCAGCAGTCCTGACAGGCCCCGGCAGCCCCAGCATTTT | CASSPDRPRQPQHF
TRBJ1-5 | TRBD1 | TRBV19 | TGTGCCAGTAGTGGGACAGGGGTCGGGCAGCCCCAGCATTTT | CASSGTGVGQPQHF
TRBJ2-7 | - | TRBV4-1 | TGCGCCAGCAGCCGAACGGGATCCTACGAGCAGTACTTC | CASSRTGSYEQYF
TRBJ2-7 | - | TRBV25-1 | TGTGCCAGCAGTGACCCCTTCAGGACAGAGATCTACGAGCAGTACTTC | CASSDPFRTEIYEQYF
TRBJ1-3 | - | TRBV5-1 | TGCGCCAGCAGCTTGGGGATCGGGACTACTGGAAACACCATATATTTT | CASSLGIGTTGNTIYF
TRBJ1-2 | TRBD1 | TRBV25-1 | TGTGCCACGGGGAGAAGGACAGGGGAACTCGACACCTTC | CATGRRTGELDTF
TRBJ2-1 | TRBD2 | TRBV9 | TGTGCCAGCAGCGTGGTTCTAGCGGCCCACAATGAGCAGTTCTTC | CASSVVLAAHNEQFF
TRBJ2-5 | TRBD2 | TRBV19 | TGTGCCAGTAGTGGGCAGCGGGGTTTTTTAGAGACCCAGTACTTC | CASSGQRGFLETQYF
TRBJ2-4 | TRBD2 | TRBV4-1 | TGCGCCAGCAGCCAAGATTTTAGCGGGAGGGATAAAAACATTCAGTACTTC | CASSQDFSGRDKNIQYF
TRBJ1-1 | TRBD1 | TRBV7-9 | TGTGCCAGCATTCCGGGACAGGGGGCGTCGAGTGAAGCTTTCTTT | CASIPGQGASSEAFF
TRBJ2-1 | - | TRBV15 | TGTGCCACCAGCAGAGCTGGAGGCTACAATGAGCAGTTCTTC | CATSRAGGYNEQFF
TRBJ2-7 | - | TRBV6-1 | TGTGCCAGCAGTAACAGGGATAGTAGAAGAAGGCAGTACTTC | CASSNRDSRRRQYF
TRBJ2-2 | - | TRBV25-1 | TGTGCCAGCACGGGGACGGAGGGTTCCGGGGAGCTGTTTTTT | CASTGTEGSGELFF
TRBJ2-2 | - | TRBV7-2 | TGTGCCAGCAGCTTAGTCAGGGGTGGTACCGGGGAGCTGTTTTTT | CASSLVRGGTGELFF
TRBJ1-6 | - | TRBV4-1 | TGCGCCAGCAGCCCGTTGGGGCTTCGTAATTCACCCCTCCACTTT | CASSPLGLRNSPLHF
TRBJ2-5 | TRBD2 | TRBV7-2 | TGTGCCAGCAGCCAAGAAATCTTCGGCGGGGGGGCACGAGAGACCCAGTACTTC | CASSQEIFGGGARETQYF